This passage covers 20 T cell receptor beta chains from one sample sequenced in a study of control samples from healthy donors and cancer patients. Assay used: immunoSEQ multiplex PCR; TCRdb lists only in-frame clones, some missing. This table holds about 130,000 clones, about 88% found once. The source material was blood. Receptors were obtained from a man over 45 in good health.

In this sample, this clone turned up a few times. The V gene is TRBV7-3, the J gene TRBJ2-1, with a tentative D call TRBD1 (6 bases). There are 13 residues in the CDR3. Germline CDR1 and CDR2: SGHTA and FQGTGA. Trimming removed 4 bases at V and 4 bases at J, with 8 bases between. The CDR3 here is CASSWGQYNEQFF. The CDR3, as DNA: TGTGCCAGCAGCTGGGGGCAGTACAATGAGCAGTTCTTC.

The chain links TRBV7-9 to TRBJ1-1; D is undetermined. The CDR3 is 11 amino acids. Trimming took off 8 bases at V and 1 base at J, with 5 bases between the two ends. Germline V lookup: CDR1 SEHNR, CDR2 FQNEAQ (reference sequence). The CDR3 spells CASSKNTEAFF. The DNA of the CDR3 is TGTGCCAGCTCGAAGAACACTGAAGCTTTCTTT.

This chain links TRBV10-3 with TRBJ2-1, with 7 bases aligning to TRBD1. V lost 3 bases, J lost 4 bases, and 6 bases stayed unmatched. Germline-derived CDR1 and CDR2 are ENHRY and SYGVKD. The CDR3 contains 15 residues. CDR3 DNA: TGTGCCATCAGTGATGGACAGGCGAGTTACAATGAGCAGTTCTTC. Translating gives CAISDGQASYNEQFF.

The chain joins TRBV19 to TRBJ1-5; the D gene is possibly TRBD1 (5 bases). Germline lookup yields CDR1 LNHDA and CDR2 SQIVND (reference sequence). The CDR3 covers 13 residues. V lost 5 bases to trimming and J lost 4 bases, with 9 bases between them. The CDR3 loop is CASSGGWNQPQHF. CDR3 DNA sequence: TGTGCCAGTAGTGGGGGGTGGAATCAGCCCCAGCATTTT. Filled out from reference TRBV19 and TRBJ1-5, the complete variable domain reads DGGITQSPKYLFRKEGQNVTLSCEQNLNHDAMYWYRQDPGQGLRLIYYSQIVNDFQKGDIAEGYSVSREKKESFPLTVTSAQKNPTAFYLCASSGGWNQPQHFGDGTRLSIL.

V and J are TRBV5-4 and TRBJ1-1; TRBD1 agrees at 7 bases. Germline V gene sequence: CDR1 SGHNT, CDR2 YYREEE (reference sequence). The CDR3 extends over 14 amino acids. J lost 1 base, V lost 4 bases, and 4 bases had no gene match. CDR3 region: CASSPRTGNTEAFF. CDR3 bases: TGTGCCAGCAGCCCAAGGACAGGGAACACTGAAGCTTTCTTT.

The chain uses TRBV6-1 and TRBJ1-2; the match to TRBD1 covers 9 bases. From germline, CDR1 is MNHNS and CDR2 SASEGT. The CDR3 length is 18 residues. V gave up 2 bases and J gave up 3 bases; unmatched junction bases: 13. CDR3 sequence: CASSETIFRDREDYGYTF. CDR3 DNA: TGTGCCAGCAGTGAAACAATCTTCCGGGACAGGGAGGACTATGGCTACACCTTC.

V is TRBV4-1 and J is TRBJ2-5; 7 nucleotides agree with TRBD1. V lost 3 bases to trimming and J lost 2 bases; unmatched junction nucleotides: 9. The germline V gene encodes CDR1 MGHRA and CDR2 YSYEKL. The length of the CDR3 is 16 residues. As DNA, the CDR3 is TGCGCCAGCAGCCATAGATATCGGGGACAGCAAGAGACCCAGTACTTC. This sequence encodes CASSHRYRGQQETQYF.

The chain joins TRBV30 to TRBJ1-1; no definite D call. Germline V gene lookup returns CDR1 GTSNPN and CDR2 SVGIG (reference sequence). CDR3 length equals 13 residues. The V end was cut by 1 base, the J end by 0 bases, with 6 bases between. The CDR3 reads CAWSEGMNTEAFF. DNA for the CDR3: TGTGCCTGGAGTGAAGGGATGAACACTGAAGCTTTCTTT.

This clone was detected only a few times. V usage is TRBV7-9 and J usage is TRBJ2-7, with TRBD2 matching 7 bases. The germline CDR1 and CDR2 sequences are SEHNR and FQNEAQ (reference sequence). The ends lost 1 base at V and 4 bases at J; junction bases unmatched: 10. This CDR3 spans 16 amino acids. For the CDR3, the DNA is TGTGCCAGCAGCTTAGGGGTCAGCGGGGAGGGATACGAGCAGTACTTC. It is translated as CASSLGVSGEGYEQYF.

V usage is TRBV6-6 and J usage is TRBJ1-4; TRBD1 matches at 11 bases. The germline V gene encodes CDR1 MNHNY and CDR2 SVGAGI (reference sequence). V shed 5 bases, J shed 7 bases, and the junction held 9 bases outside the gene matches. CDR3 length equals 16 residues. Here the CDR3 DNA reads TGTGCCAGCAGTCCGGGACAGGGGGTATCGCGTGAAAAACTGTTTTTT. Amino acid sequence: CASSPGQGVSREKLFF.

The chain combines TRBV10-2 with TRBJ1-1; D gene uncertain. The ends were cut back, 5 bases at V and 0 bases at J, with 7 bases in the middle. The CDR3 has 13 amino acids. Per the germline V gene, CDR1 is WSHSY and CDR2 is SAAADI. The CDR3 coding sequence is TGCGCCAGCAGTCAAACAGTGAACACTGAAGCTTTCTTT. Amino acids: CASSQTVNTEAFF.

The genes are TRBV6-1 and TRBJ2-2; TRBD2 matches at 11 bases. Per germline, CDR1 MNHNS and CDR2 SASEGT. V shed 3 bases, J shed 10 bases, and the junction held 7 bases outside the gene matches. The CDR3 spans 15 residues. The CDR3 DNA sequence: TGTGCCAGCAGTGACCTCGCGGGACTAGCGGCGGAGCTGTTTTTT. Amino acid sequence: CASSDLAGLAAELFF.

This clone has just a few counts. The chain recombines TRBV5-5 with TRBJ1-2, with TRBD1 as a possible D gene (6 bases). Trimming took 3 bases from V and 2 from J, leaving 17 bases between them. Germline V CDR1 and CDR2: SGHKS, YYEKEE (reference sequence). The length of the CDR3 is 16 residues. CDR3 sequence: CASSYDGQPNNYGYTF. The CDR3 region has the DNA TGTGCCAGCAGCTATGATGGACAGCCAAACAACTATGGCTACACCTTC.

This clone was observed once. The gene calls are TRBV19 and TRBJ2-1, with 7 bases fitting TRBD1. The CDR3 is made up of 17 amino acids. Unmatched junction bases numbered 19, after V lost 4 bases and J lost 10 bases. Germline CDR1 reads LNHDA; CDR2 reads SQIVND (reference sequence). The CDR3 sequence is CASSTYHRGSPPGEQFF. The CDR3 coding sequence is TGTGCCAGTAGTACCTACCACAGGGGATCTCCCCCAGGGGAGCAGTTCTTC.

The rearrangement uses TRBV21-1 and TRBJ2-7; whether TRBD1, the table's D call, matches the DNA was not checked. TRBV21-1 is assigned pseudogene status. This CDR3 spans 14 amino acids. The CDR3 DNA reads TGTGCCAGCAGCAAAGTGGAGACAGGGGACGAGCAGTACTTC. Amino acids: CASSKVETGDEQYF.

This clone was counted once. The CDR3 here is CASSNGAAGVFDEQFF. For the CDR3, the DNA is TGCGCCAGCAGCAACGGAGCGGCAGGGGTATTTGATGAGCAGTTCTTC. The rearrangement links TRBV5-1 to TRBJ2-1, with a possible D match to TRBD1 (6 bases). CDR1 and CDR2 (germline): SGHRS, YFSETQ. This CDR3 region has 16 residues. The V and J ends lost 4 bases and 8 bases respectively, with 22 bases between them.

The rearrangement links TRBV3-1 (or the pseudogene TRBV3-2) to TRBJ2-7, with unresolved D. V gave up 0 bases and J gave up 6 bases, with 6 bases separating them. CDR1 is LGHDT, CDR2 YNNKEL, per germline (reference sequence). This CDR3 is built from 12 residues. CDR3 region: CASSQDLIEQYF. CDR3 nucleotides: TGTGCCAGCAGCCAAGACTTGATCGAGCAGTACTTC.

This chain links TRBV6-5 with TRBJ1-4; no reliable D call. The germline gives CDR1 MNHEY, CDR2 SVGAGI. There are 12 residues in the CDR3. Trimming took 6 bases from V and 5 from J, leaving 7 bases between them. CDR3 amino acids: CASSTNNEKLFF. CDR3 DNA sequence: TGTGCCAGCAGCACCAACAATGAAAAACTGTTTTTT.

V is TRBV14 and J is TRBJ2-7, with 9 bases that match TRBD1. This CDR3 spans 18 amino acids. The V gene end was trimmed by 4 bases and the J gene end by 0 bases; junction bases not matched to a gene: 13. Looked up from germline, CDR1 is SGHDN and CDR2 is FVKESK. The CDR3 region is CASSPFEFRDRVSYEQYF. Written as DNA, the CDR3 is TGTGCCAGCAGCCCTTTTGAATTCCGGGACAGGGTCTCCTACGAGCAGTACTTC.

The V gene is TRBV12-5, the J gene TRBJ2-2; D gene ambiguous. CDR1 and CDR2 (germline): LGHNT, FRNRAP. Trimming cost V 8 bases and J 2 bases, with 6 bases left between them. This CDR3 has 12 residues. CDR3 DNA: TGTGCTAGTAGCCCTAACACCGGGGAGCTGTTTTTT. It yields the protein CASSPNTGELFF.